Following are 30 T cell receptor beta chains from one sample sequenced in a study of radiation and T cells in renal cell carcinoma. Clones were sequenced by immunoSEQ multiplex PCR, and TCRdb holds only the in-frame ones, with some missing. Here the sample spans around 99,000 clones, around 83% being singletons. Time point meaning: blood 4 weeks post-SBRT, at nephrectomy. The treatment: 15 Gy SBRT to primary tumor, nephrectomy 4 weeks later. Material: blood, obtained from a patient whose treatment included radiotherapy and nephrectomy. Receptors originate from a man aged 60 to 69 with renal cell carcinoma.

This chain uses TRBV7-8 with TRBJ2-5; TRBD2 agrees at 8 bases. CDR3 length equals 15 residues. Germline CDR1 and CDR2: SGHVS and FQNEAQ. The V and J ends lost 2 bases and 2 bases, in that order; junction bases with no gene match: 4. The CDR3 loop is CASSLTLADQETQYF. The CDR3 DNA reads TGTGCCAGCAGCTTAACACTAGCGGATCAAGAGACCCAGTACTTC.

This clone was counted a single time. The chain is built from TRBV27 and TRBJ2-4; TRBD1 is a possible D gene (8 bases). The CDR3 covers 16 residues. The V end lost 1 base, the J end lost 7 bases, and 17 bases lay between the germline ends. Germline V gene data show CDR1 as MNHEY and CDR2 as SMNVEV (reference sequence). CDR3 sequence: CASSLWTGRGLNIQYF. For the CDR3, the DNA is TGTGCCAGCAGTTTATGGACAGGGAGGGGTTTGAACATTCAGTACTTC.

The chain is built from TRBV4-1 and TRBJ2-2; 14 nucleotides match TRBD2. Germline V gene sequence: CDR1 MGHRA, CDR2 YSYEKL. The CDR3 sequence is 19 residues long. The trim removed 0 bases at V and 5 bases at J, leaving 8 bases unmatched. The CDR3 spells CASSQDPRLAGGGTGELFF. Written as DNA, the CDR3 is TGCGCCAGCAGCCAAGATCCGCGACTAGCGGGAGGGGGGACCGGGGAGCTGTTTTTT.

The V gene is TRBV29-1, the J gene TRBJ2-7; the match to TRBD1 covers 8 bases. CDR3 length: 14 amino acids. V trimming: 7 bases; J trimming: 2 bases; junction bases outside the gene matches: 10. The germline gives CDR1 SQVTM, CDR2 ANQGSEA. CDR3 sequence: CSAQAGQVPYEQYF. In nucleotides, the CDR3 is TGCAGCGCCCAGGCGGGACAGGTCCCCTACGAGCAGTACTTC.

The gene calls are TRBV30 and TRBJ2-1; TRBD2 agrees at 14 bases. This CDR3 has 17 amino acids. Germline trimming cut 4 bases from V and 9 bases from J; bases unmatched to any gene: 14. Germline V gene lookup returns CDR1 GTSNPN and CDR2 SVGIG (reference sequence). The CDR3 sequence: CAWTLGGLAGAQAEQFF. CDR3 nucleotide sequence: TGTGCCTGGACCCTTGGGGGACTAGCGGGAGCCCAGGCTGAGCAGTTCTTC.

Regarding this clone: This sample also contains other DNA sequences that code for the same CDR3. The rearrangement joins TRBV4-1 to TRBJ2-5; maybe TRBD1 (6 bases). CDR1 and CDR2 from the germline V gene are MGHRA and YSYEKL. The V end lost 0 bases, the J end lost 5 bases, and 13 bases lay between the germline ends. The CDR3 is made up of 15 amino acids. In nucleotides, the CDR3 is TGCGCCAGCAGCCAAGATCTTAGAGGGGGTGAGACCCAGTACTTC. Its translation is CASSQDLRGGETQYF.

This sequence joins TRBV6-6 and TRBJ2-5, with TRBD1 matching over 7 bases. J lost 2 bases, V lost 6 bases, and 6 bases had no gene match. Germline lookup yields CDR1 MNHNY and CDR2 SVGAGI (reference sequence). CDR3 size: 14 residues. The CDR3 DNA sequence: TGTGCCAGCAGCCTGGGACAGTATCAAGAGACCCAGTACTTC. Its protein product is CASSLGQYQETQYF.

This sequence joins TRBV7-9 and TRBJ2-5, with 7 positions matching TRBD1. This CDR3 has 14 residues. CDR1 SEHNR and CDR2 FQNEAQ come from the germline V gene (reference sequence). With V trimmed by 3 bases and J by 1 base, 2 bases remained unmatched. The DNA of the CDR3 is TGTGCCAGCAGCTTGGCAGGGGGCCAAGAGACCCAGTACTTC. Encoded protein: CASSLAGGQETQYF.

CDR3 bases: TGCGCCAGCAGCTTGAGGGACAGCTCGGAGGGAAAACTGTTTTTT. Protein product: CASSLRDSSEGKLFF. The chain links TRBV5-1 to TRBJ1-4; 7 bases align to TRBD1. The CDR3 contains 15 residues. CDR1 is SGHRS and CDR2 is YFSETQ in the germline V gene. With V trimmed by 1 base and J by 10 bases, 10 bases remained unmatched.

Comment on this clone: Mismatch with germline at one junction end may stem from a read error. The chain carries TRBV27 and TRBJ2-5, with a possible D match to TRBD2 (6 bases). This CDR3 has 18 residues. Per the germline V gene, CDR1 is MNHEY and CDR2 is SMNVEV (reference sequence). CDR3 region: CASSISGPDGDYQETQYF. The CDR3 nucleotides are TGTGCCAGCAGTATATCAGGGCCGGACGGGGACTACCAAGAGACCCAGTACTTC.

In this sample, this clone turned up a few times. The J gene is TRBJ2-1, the V gene TRBV27, with 8 bases that match TRBD2. V was clipped by 0 bases and J by 9 bases; unmatched bases: 4. The germline V gene encodes CDR1 MNHEY and CDR2 SMNVEV (reference sequence). The CDR3 consists of 14 residues. The CDR3 nucleotides read TGTGCCAGCAGTTTATCCGGGAGGGCCCGTGAGCAGTTCTTC. Translating it yields CASSLSGRAREQFF.

The rearrangement links TRBV28 to TRBJ2-6, with 8 nucleotides matching TRBD2. CDR1 and CDR2 from the germline V gene are MDHEN and SYDVKM. V trimming: 5 bases; J trimming: 1 base; junction bases outside the gene matches: 7. CDR3 length: 17 amino acids. CDR3 sequence: CASSGTAGASGANVLTF. CDR3 DNA: TGTGCCAGCAGTGGCACAGCGGGGGCATCTGGGGCCAACGTCCTGACTTTC. Together with reference TRBV28 and TRBJ2-6, the CDR3 gives the full variable domain: DVKVTQSSRYLVKRTGEKVFLECVQDMDHENMFWYRQDPGLGLRLIYFSYDVKMKEKGDIPEGYSVSREKKERFSLILESASTNQTSMYLCASSGTAGASGANVLTFGAGSRLTVL.

V usage is TRBV10-3 and J usage is TRBJ2-7; D not resolved. The CDR3 runs to 15 residues. With 0 bases removed from V and 3 bases from J, the gap between germline ends came to 12 bases. The germline CDR1 and CDR2 sequences are ENHRY and SYGVKD. CDR3 bases: TGTGCCATCAGTGAGTCCGAGGTGGGCTACTACGAGCAGTACTTC. It codes for CAISESEVGYYEQYF.

The chain carries TRBV13 and TRBJ2-4, with no clear D. Germline V gene lookup returns CDR1 PRHDT and CDR2 FYEKMQ (reference sequence). V lost 4 bases and J lost 5, with 15 bases in between. The CDR3 extends over 15 amino acids. The CDR3 sequence: CASSSPGLTQNIQYF. DNA for the CDR3: TGTGCCAGCAGCTCTCCCGGTCTAACCCAAAACATTCAGTACTTC.

The V and J genes are TRBV6-4 and TRBJ2-1; 14 bases are a match to TRBD2. Germline V CDR1 and CDR2: MRHNA, SNTAGT. V shed 0 bases, J shed 6 bases, and the junction held 1 base outside the gene matches. This CDR3 is 16 amino acids long. Written as DNA, the CDR3 is TGTGCCAGCAGTGACTCCGGGACTAGCGGGAGCAATGAGCAGTTCTTC. Translation: CASSDSGTSGSNEQFF.

This clone was counted a single time. The CDR3 here is CASSQDWAGLDGNTIYF. For the CDR3, the DNA is TGTGCCAGCAGCCAAGATTGGGCAGGCCTGGATGGAAACACCATATATTTT. The rearrangement links TRBV4-2 to TRBJ1-3; D uncertain. Germline V gives CDR1 LGHNA, CDR2 YNFKEQ. This CDR3 is 17 amino acids long. Trimming removed 0 bases at V and 3 bases at J, with 15 bases between.

The count of this clone is one. The chain joins TRBV19 to TRBJ1-2; D might be TRBD1 (5 bases). V was shortened by 7 bases and J by 6 bases, with 15 bases between the two germline ends. The V gene's germline CDR1 is LNHDA and CDR2 SQIVND (reference sequence). The CDR3 contains 13 residues. The CDR3 DNA follows: TGTGCCAGTAAGGTCAGGGAAAGGGATGGCTACACCTTC. Protein sequence: CASKVRERDGYTF.

The chain employs TRBV19 and TRBJ2-1; 11 nucleotides agree with TRBD2. Germline-derived CDR1 and CDR2 are LNHDA and SQIVND (reference sequence). Losses at the gene ends were 7 bases for V and 7 bases for J; bases not matched to a gene: 9. The CDR3 runs to 15 residues. The CDR3 DNA sequence: TGTGCCAGTATCAAGACTAGCGGGAAGGTAAATGAGCAGTTCTTC. Its translation is CASIKTSGKVNEQFF.

This sequence joins TRBV7-9 and TRBJ1-4, with TRBD1 as a possible D gene (5 bases). Germline V gives CDR1 SEHNR, CDR2 FQNEAQ (reference sequence). The CDR3 sequence is 16 residues long. The V end was cut by 5 bases, the J end by 7 bases, with 20 bases between. CDR3 DNA: TGTGCCAGCAGCCAAGGGCCCATGGGGCATGGTGAAAAACTGTTTTTT. Protein: CASSQGPMGHGEKLFF. Full variable domain (rest looked up from reference TRBV7-9 and TRBJ1-4): DTGVSQNPRHKITKRGQNVTFRCDPISEHNRLYWYRQTLGQGPEFLTYFQNEAQLEKSRLLSDRFSAERPKGSFSTLEIQRTEQGDSAMYLCASSQGPMGHGEKLFFGSGTQLSVL.

J is TRBJ2-1 and V is TRBV27, with D possibly being TRBD2 (6 bases). Trimming took off 5 bases at V and 9 bases at J, with 20 bases between the two ends. CDR1 is MNHEY, CDR2 SMNVEV, per germline (reference sequence). CDR3 size: 15 residues. The CDR3 here is CASSVRGASGGEQFF. The DNA of the CDR3 is TGTGCCAGCAGTGTCCGCGGGGCCTCCGGCGGTGAGCAGTTCTTC.

This clone has more than one count but fewer than ten. V usage is TRBV28 and J usage is TRBJ2-3; tentatively, D is TRBD2 (6 bases). Germline CDR1 reads MDHEN; CDR2 reads SYDVKM. Between the trimmed V and J ends, which lost 7 bases and 0 bases, there was a span of 20 bases. There are 17 residues in the CDR3. CDR3 residues: CASNSGVGGPSTDTQYF. CDR3 bases: TGTGCCAGCAATTCGGGAGTCGGGGGTCCAAGCACAGATACGCAGTATTTT.

The chain recombines TRBV18 with TRBJ2-2; no reliable D call. Trimming took 4 bases from V and 6 from J, leaving 9 bases between them. The CDR3 runs to 13 residues. CDR1 and CDR2 (germline): KGHSH, LQKENI. CDR3 sequence reads: CASSRMDPGELFF. Written as DNA, the CDR3 is TGTGCCAGCTCACGGATGGATCCCGGGGAGCTGTTTTTT.

The chain combines TRBV7-9 with TRBJ2-3; D gene unclear. The CDR3 covers 13 residues. V lost 5 bases and J 6 bases, leaving 12 bases between the germline ends. CDR1 is SEHNR and CDR2 is FQNEAQ in the germline V gene (reference sequence). CDR3 sequence: CASSPPVTDTQYF. The CDR3 coding sequence is TGTGCCAGCAGCCCCCCAGTAACTGATACGCAGTATTTT.

J is TRBJ1-2 and V is TRBV30, with 9 bases matching TRBD1. J lost 8 bases, V lost 3 bases, and 7 bases had no gene match. The CDR3 length is 13 residues. Looked up from germline, CDR1 is GTSNPN and CDR2 is SVGIG (reference sequence). The CDR3 region has the DNA TGTGCCTGGAGGCCCGGGACAGGGTCCGGCTACACCTTC. Amino acid sequence: CAWRPGTGSGYTF.

V usage is TRBV11-2 and J usage is TRBJ2-7; a possible D gene is TRBD1 (5 bases). V lost 1 base to trimming and J lost 0 bases, with 16 bases between them. This CDR3 is 17 amino acids long. Germline loops: CDR1 SGHAT, CDR2 FQNNGV. CDR3 nucleotide sequence: TGTGCCAGCAGCTTAGTTTATCAGACAGCCAGCTCCTACGAGCAGTACTTC. This translates into CASSLVYQTASSYEQYF.

V is TRBV9 and J is TRBJ1-3, with D uncertain. The CDR3 loop spans 14 amino acids. V gave up 0 bases and J gave up 2 bases, with 6 bases separating them. CDR1 and CDR2 from the germline V gene are SGDLS and YYNGEE. CDR3 nucleotides: TGTGCCAGCAGCGTAGGACAAACTGGAAACACCATATATTTT. Translating it yields CASSVGQTGNTIYF.

The gene calls are TRBV19 and TRBJ2-3; possibly TRBD1 for D (5 bases). CDR1 is LNHDA, CDR2 SQIVND, per germline (reference sequence). V lost 6 bases to trimming and J lost 2 bases, with 6 bases between them. The CDR3 spans 12 residues. CDR3 sequence (DNA): TGTGCCAGTAGAGGGGTCACAGATACGCAGTATTTT. Its protein product is CASRGVTDTQYF. Variable domain in full (rest from reference TRBV19 and TRBJ2-3): DGGITQSPKYLFRKEGQNVTLSCEQNLNHDAMYWYRQDPGQGLRLIYYSQIVNDFQKGDIAEGYSVSREKKESFPLTVTSAQKNPTAFYLCASRGVTDTQYFGPGTRLTVL.

The chain employs TRBV5-1 and TRBJ2-7; D not certain. Trimming took off 2 bases at V and 3 bases at J, with 9 bases between the two ends. Germline V gene sequence: CDR1 SGHRS, CDR2 YFSETQ. This CDR3 region has 13 residues. CDR3 sequence reads: CASSFGKLYEQYF. The CDR3 region has the DNA TGCGCCAGCAGCTTTGGCAAGCTCTACGAGCAGTACTTC.

This rearrangement joins TRBV28 to TRBJ1-5; 8 nucleotides agree with TRBD1. Germline CDR1 reads MDHEN; CDR2 reads SYDVKM. This CDR3 region has 16 residues. With 6 bases clipped from V and 8 bases from J, the junction kept 15 bases outside the gene matches. The CDR3 spells CASSPRGRGRVKPQHF. CDR3 nucleotides: TGTGCCAGCAGCCCTCGGGGCAGGGGGCGCGTAAAGCCCCAGCATTTT. The entire variable domain, with the rest obtained from reference TRBV28 and TRBJ1-5, is as follows: DVKVTQSSRYLVKRTGEKVFLECVQDMDHENMFWYRQDPGLGLRLIYFSYDVKMKEKGDIPEGYSVSREKKERFSLILESASTNQTSMYLCASSPRGRGRVKPQHFGDGTRLSIL.

The chain employs TRBV29-1 and TRBJ2-3; TRBD2 aligns across 7 bases. The germline gives CDR1 SQVTM, CDR2 ANQGSEA. The CDR3 totals 14 residues. V shed 4 bases, J shed 0 bases, and the junction held 4 bases outside the gene matches. The CDR3 loop is CSVVRGTSTDTQYF. CDR3 coding DNA: TGCAGCGTTGTGCGGGGGACCAGCACAGATACGCAGTATTTT.